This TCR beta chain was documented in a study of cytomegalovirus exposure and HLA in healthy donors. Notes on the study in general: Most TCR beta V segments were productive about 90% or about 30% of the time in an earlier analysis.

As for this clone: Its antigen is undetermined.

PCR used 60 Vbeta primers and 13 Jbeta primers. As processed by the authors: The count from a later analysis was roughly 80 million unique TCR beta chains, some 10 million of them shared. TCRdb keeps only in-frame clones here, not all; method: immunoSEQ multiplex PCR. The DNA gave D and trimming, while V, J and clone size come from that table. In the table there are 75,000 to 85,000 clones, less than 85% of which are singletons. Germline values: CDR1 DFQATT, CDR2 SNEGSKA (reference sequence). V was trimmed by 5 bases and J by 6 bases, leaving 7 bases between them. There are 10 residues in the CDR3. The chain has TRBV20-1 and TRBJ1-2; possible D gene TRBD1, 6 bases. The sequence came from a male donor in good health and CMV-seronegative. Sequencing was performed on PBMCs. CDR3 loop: CSAGQNGYTF. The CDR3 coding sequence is TGCAGTGCTGGACAGAATGGCTACACCTTC.